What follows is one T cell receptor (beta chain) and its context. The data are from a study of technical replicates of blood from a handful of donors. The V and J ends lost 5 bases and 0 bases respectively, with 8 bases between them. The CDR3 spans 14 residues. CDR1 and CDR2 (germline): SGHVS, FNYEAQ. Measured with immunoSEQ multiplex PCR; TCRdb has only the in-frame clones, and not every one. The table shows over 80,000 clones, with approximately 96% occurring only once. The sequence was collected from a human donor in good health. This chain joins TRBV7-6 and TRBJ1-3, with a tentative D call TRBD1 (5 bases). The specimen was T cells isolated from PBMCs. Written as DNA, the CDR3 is TGTGCCAGCAGCCAAGGACACTCTGGAAACACCATATATTTT. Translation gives CASSQGHSGNTIYF.